One sample yielded the 25 T cell receptor beta chains listed below, sequenced in a study of blood T cell repertoires in COVID-19. TCRdb's table, derived via immunoSEQ multiplex PCR, lists solely in-frame clones and lacks some. The sample carries more than 45,000 clones, 80% to 90% recorded once. Material for sequencing was peripheral blood. The receptors come from an elderly man with acute or convalescent COVID-19.

This chain links TRBV5-1 with TRBJ1-1; 8 bases fit TRBD1. Germline V gene data show CDR1 as SGHRS and CDR2 as YFSETQ. V lost 4 bases to trimming and J lost 6 bases; unmatched junction nucleotides: 20. The CDR3 consists of 18 residues. The CDR3 nucleotides are TGCGCCAGCAGCGCGGTGGACAGGGATCCAAACGAGGTCCCTGAAGCTTTCTTT. As protein: CASSAVDRDPNEVPEAFF.

The chain recombines TRBV11-2 with TRBJ2-7; 11 nucleotides agree with TRBD1. CDR3 size: 16 residues. CDR1 SGHAT and CDR2 FQNNGV come from the germline V gene. With 6 bases clipped from V and 3 bases from J, the junction kept 10 bases outside the gene matches. This CDR3 reads CASSSRGTGGNYEQYF. Here the CDR3 DNA reads TGTGCCAGCAGTTCACGGGGGACAGGGGGAAACTACGAGCAGTACTTC.

This sequence joins TRBV24-1 and TRBJ2-1; 9 nucleotides line up with TRBD2. This CDR3 has 15 amino acids. Germline loops: CDR1 KGHDR, CDR2 SFDVKD. V lost 9 bases, J lost 2 bases, and 7 bases stayed unmatched. The CDR3 region is CATSTGTSPYNEQFF. CDR3 nucleotide sequence: TGTGCCACCTCCACCGGGACTAGCCCCTACAATGAGCAGTTCTTC.

The CDR3 bases are TGCGCCAGCAATCTAGCGGGGGTCCAAGAGACCCAGTACTTC. Translating gives CASNLAGVQETQYF. The chain uses TRBV10-2 and TRBJ2-5; 10 nucleotides match TRBD2. V was pared by 7 bases and J by 1 base, with 3 bases of the junction left unmatched. The CDR3 totals 14 residues. Germline V gene sequence: CDR1 WSHSY, CDR2 SAAADI.

The V gene is TRBV6-5, the J gene TRBJ2-5, with D maybe TRBD1 (5 bases). The V gene's germline CDR1 is MNHEY and CDR2 SVGAGI. There are 12 residues in the CDR3. Trimming took 4 bases from V and 4 from J, leaving 7 bases between them. Here the CDR3 reads CASSSGPETQYF. Written as DNA, the CDR3 is TGTGCCAGCAGTTCAGGGCCAGAGACCCAGTACTTC.

The chain links TRBV19 to TRBJ1-1; no reliable D call. V lost 3 bases and J 2 bases, leaving 7 bases between the germline ends. Per the germline V gene, CDR1 is LNHDA and CDR2 is SQIVND (reference sequence). CDR3 length equals 13 residues. Here the CDR3 reads CASSIRTNTEAFF. The CDR3, as DNA: TGTGCCAGTAGTATCCGGACTAACACTGAAGCTTTCTTT.

V gene TRBV5-4 combines with J gene TRBJ2-3; 8 nucleotides line up with TRBD2. The CDR3 loop spans 17 amino acids. V dropped 2 bases and J dropped 2; count of bases not matched to a gene: 10. Germline V gives CDR1 SGHNT, CDR2 YYREEE (reference sequence). CDR3 sequence: CASSLPGLGNDTDTQYF. CDR3 coding DNA: TGTGCCAGCAGCTTACCGGGACTAGGGAATGACACAGATACGCAGTATTTT.

The CDR3 here is CASSPPGGFVAFF. CDR3 bases: TGTGCCAGCAGCCCTCCAGGGGGGTTTGTGGCTTTCTTT. This chain links TRBV11-2 with TRBJ1-1; 7 bases match TRBD1. Trimming at V came to 5 bases and at J to 11 bases, leaving 11 bases not matched to a gene. This CDR3 contains 13 residues. CDR1 is SGHAT and CDR2 is FQNNGV in the germline V gene. The variable domain in full, with the rest retrieved from reference TRBV11-2 and TRBJ1-1, is EAGVAQSPRYKIIEKRQSVAFWCNPISGHATLYWYQQILGQGPKLLIQFQNNGVVDDSQLPKDRFSAERLKGVDSTLKIQPAKLEDSAVYLCASSPPGGFVAFFGQGTRLTVV.

This rearrangement joins TRBV5-6 to TRBJ1-6; tentatively, D is TRBD1 (5 bases). The ends were cut back, 3 bases at V and 10 bases at J, with 11 bases in the middle. Looked up from germline, CDR1 is SGHDT and CDR2 is YYEEEE. The length of the CDR3 is 13 residues. CDR3: CASSSRGVSPLHF. CDR3 coding DNA: TGTGCCAGCAGCTCTCGGGGGGTGTCACCCCTCCACTTT.

The chain joins TRBV5-1 to TRBJ1-4; the D gene is possibly TRBD1 (5 bases). The CDR3 covers 13 residues. Trimming shortened V by 10 bases and J by 3 bases, and 13 bases separated the two germline ends. Germline CDR1 SGHRS, CDR2 YFSETQ. CDR3 residues: CAARGGPNEKLFF. The DNA for the CDR3 is TGCGCCGCTCGGGGGGGACCTAATGAAAAACTGTTTTTT.

The V gene is TRBV9, the J gene TRBJ1-6; TRBD1 matches at 9 bases. Germline V gene sequence: CDR1 SGDLS, CDR2 YYNGEE. Unmatched junction bases numbered 4, after V lost 3 bases and J lost 6 bases. There are 15 residues in the CDR3. The CDR3 nucleotides are TGTGCCAGCAGCGGGACAGGGGCGGTTAATTCACCCCTCCACTTT. Residues: CASSGTGAVNSPLHF.

CDR3 nucleotides: TGTGCCAGCAGCCAAATGGCAGGGAACGAGCAGTACTTC. It encodes CASSQMAGNEQYF. The genes are TRBV3-1 (or the pseudogene TRBV3-2) and TRBJ2-7, with TRBD1 as a possible D gene (5 bases). CDR3 length: 13 residues. V was pared by 2 bases and J by 5 bases, with 10 bases between. CDR1 and CDR2 from the germline V gene are LGHDT and YNNKEL (reference sequence).

The chain uses TRBV24-1 and TRBJ1-1, with 11 nucleotides matching TRBD1. Trimming took 3 bases from V and 4 from J; bases not matched to a gene: 0. Per the germline V gene, CDR1 is KGHDR and CDR2 is SFDVKD. This CDR3 region has 14 residues. The CDR3 DNA sequence: TGTGCCACCAGTGATGGGACAGGGGGCACTGAAGCTTTCTTT. Translating gives CATSDGTGGTEAFF.

The chain has TRBV7-3 and TRBJ2-1; D possibly corresponds to TRBD2 (5 bases). The CDR3 runs 15 residues. Germline V CDR1 and CDR2: SGHTA, FQGTGA. V lost 7 bases and J lost 5, with 18 bases in between. The CDR3 region has the DNA TGTGCCAGCAAATCTGAGGGAGCCGCTAACAATGAGCAGTTCTTC. It is translated as CASKSEGAANNEQFF.

This clone was found a few times. The chain carries TRBV5-1 and TRBJ1-2, with D unclear. V dropped 1 base and J dropped 5 bases, with 15 bases sitting between them. CDR3 length: 15 amino acids. CDR1 and CDR2 (germline): SGHRS, YFSETQ. CDR3 sequence (DNA): TGCGCCAGCAGCTTGCAGTCAGACTTAGGATATGGCTACACCTTC. As protein: CASSLQSDLGYGYTF.

The V call is TRBV7-3, the J call TRBJ2-3; a possible D gene is TRBD2 (6 bases). Germline assignment: CDR1 SGHTA and CDR2 FQGTGA. The CDR3 is 16 residues long. V was shortened by 2 bases and J by 0 bases, with 12 bases between the two germline ends. For the CDR3, the DNA is TGTGCCAGCAGCTTATTCGCGGGGACTAGCACAGATACGCAGTATTTT. Translation gives CASSLFAGTSTDTQYF.

This sequence joins TRBV2 and TRBJ2-7; 8 bases match TRBD2. This CDR3 has 16 amino acids. V shed 0 bases and J 0 bases; nucleotides not matched to a gene: 4. Germline CDR1 and CDR2: SNHLY and FYNNEI. The CDR3 DNA reads as TGTGCCAGCAGTGAAGCGGGGAGCGGGGGCTCCTACGAGCAGTACTTC. This codes for CASSEAGSGGSYEQYF.

The CDR3 DNA reads TGTGCCAGCAGCTTATGGGGGGAACCCCTCCACTTT. The encoded protein is CASSLWGEPLHF. This chain links TRBV7-2 with TRBJ1-6, with D maybe TRBD1 (5 bases). Germline CDR1 and CDR2: SGHTA and FQGNSA. V gave up 2 bases and J gave up 12 bases, with 8 bases separating them. There are 12 residues in the CDR3.

This chain links TRBV19 with TRBJ1-1, with D uncertain. Between the trimmed V and J ends, which lost 4 bases and 1 base, there was a span of 13 bases. The CDR3 spans 15 residues. In germline, CDR1 is LNHDA, CDR2 SQIVND (reference sequence). The CDR3 sequence is CASSTIPGWNTEAFF. The DNA of the CDR3 is TGTGCCAGTAGTACCATCCCGGGGTGGAACACTGAAGCTTTCTTT. The variable domain in full, completed from reference TRBV19 and TRBJ1-1, reads DGGITQSPKYLFRKEGQNVTLSCEQNLNHDAMYWYRQDPGQGLRLIYYSQIVNDFQKGDIAEGYSVSREKKESFPLTVTSAQKNPTAFYLCASSTIPGWNTEAFFGQGTRLTVV.

CDR3 in amino acids: CASEPSGDYTDTQYF. As DNA, the CDR3 is TGTGCCAGCGAGCCTAGCGGGGATTACACAGATACGCAGTATTTT. V and J are TRBV6-5 and TRBJ2-3; the match to TRBD2 covers 9 bases. Germline V gene sequence: CDR1 MNHEY, CDR2 SVGAGI. There are 15 residues in the CDR3. Trimming removed 8 bases from V and 2 bases from J; junction bases left unmatched: 8.

The chain employs TRBV11-2 and TRBJ2-5; 12 bases map to TRBD1. Germline trimming cut 1 base from V and 5 bases from J; bases unmatched to any gene: 8. CDR3 size: 17 residues. Germline lookup yields CDR1 SGHAT and CDR2 FQNNGV. Here the CDR3 reads CASSLVGTGGAGETQYF. As DNA, the CDR3 is TGTGCCAGCAGCTTAGTGGGGACAGGGGGCGCCGGGGAGACCCAGTACTTC.

The chain links TRBV7-2 to TRBJ1-5; D not certain. CDR1 and CDR2 from the germline V gene are SGHTA and FQGNSA. The V and J ends lost 0 bases and 5 bases respectively, with 5 bases between them. The CDR3 sequence is 13 residues long. Here the CDR3 reads CASSLAPDQPQHF. CDR3 sequence (DNA): TGTGCCAGCAGCTTAGCCCCGGATCAGCCCCAGCATTTT.

This sequence joins TRBV5-4 and TRBJ1-2; D possibly corresponds to TRBD1 (5 bases). The V gene lost 0 bases and the J gene lost 2 bases, with 14 bases spanning the gap. CDR3 length equals 16 residues. Germline values: CDR1 SGHNT, CDR2 YYREEE (reference sequence). The CDR3, as DNA: TGTGCCAGCAGCTTGGCGGCAGGGACTTCGAACTATGGCTACACCTTC. This sequence encodes CASSLAAGTSNYGYTF.

The chain is built from TRBV29-1 and TRBJ1-2; D gene unclear. Trimming took off 2 bases at V and 4 bases at J, with 8 bases between the two ends. The CDR3 loop spans 12 amino acids. Germline V gives CDR1 SQVTM, CDR2 ANQGSEA. The CDR3 spells CSVENTLYGYTF. The DNA for the CDR3 is TGCAGCGTTGAAAACACCCTCTATGGCTACACCTTC.

The chain carries TRBV10-3 and TRBJ2-3, with 7 bases that match TRBD1. Germline V gene data show CDR1 as ENHRY and CDR2 as SYGVKD. The CDR3 covers 14 residues. Unmatched junction bases numbered 5, after V lost 6 bases and J lost 2 bases. DNA of the CDR3: TGTGCCATCAGGGGGGACAGAACCACAGATACGCAGTATTTT. Amino acids: CAIRGDRTTDTQYF.